The present T cell receptor beta chain was sequenced within a study of shared clonotypes between healthy human individuals. The CDR3 sequence is 15 residues long. J was trimmed by 7 bases and V by 4 bases; bases with no gene match: 7. Per the germline V gene, CDR1 is LNHDA and CDR2 is SQIVND (reference sequence). The table lists this clone with a count of one. What it recognizes is unknown. Study conclusions and caveats: In contrast to clonotypes shared by all four donors, non-shared clonotypes had lower generation probabilities. Memory subsets generally showed smaller estimated richness than naive subsets did.

Tens of thousands of T cell genomes, or about 200 ng DNA, went into the sorted-subset replicate PCRs. How the authors handled the data: Because ImmunoSEQ provided only junction sequences with no quality scores, the filtering differed. The protocol was immunoSEQ multiplex PCR, while the TCRdb copy is restricted to in-frame clones and leaves out a portion. V, J and clone size are those of that table, while D and trimming were read from the DNA. The profile shows approximately 2.5 million clones, over 85% of them singletons. This clonotype was obtained from a young man in good health. What was sequenced was naive CD4+ T cells sorted from blood. As for subset: CD45RA+ positively selected. The rearrangement links TRBV19 to TRBJ1-5; 10 nucleotides line up with TRBD1. CDR3 protein: CASSNLDRGSQPQHF. In nucleotides, the CDR3 is TGTGCCAGTAGTAATCTGGACAGGGGGTCGCAGCCCCAGCATTTT. The whole variable domain, remainder taken from reference TRBV19 and TRBJ1-5, is DGGITQSPKYLFRKEGQNVTLSCEQNLNHDAMYWYRQDPGQGLRLIYYSQIVNDFQKGDIAEGYSVSREKKESFPLTVTSAQKNPTAFYLCASSNLDRGSQPQHFGDGTRLSIL.